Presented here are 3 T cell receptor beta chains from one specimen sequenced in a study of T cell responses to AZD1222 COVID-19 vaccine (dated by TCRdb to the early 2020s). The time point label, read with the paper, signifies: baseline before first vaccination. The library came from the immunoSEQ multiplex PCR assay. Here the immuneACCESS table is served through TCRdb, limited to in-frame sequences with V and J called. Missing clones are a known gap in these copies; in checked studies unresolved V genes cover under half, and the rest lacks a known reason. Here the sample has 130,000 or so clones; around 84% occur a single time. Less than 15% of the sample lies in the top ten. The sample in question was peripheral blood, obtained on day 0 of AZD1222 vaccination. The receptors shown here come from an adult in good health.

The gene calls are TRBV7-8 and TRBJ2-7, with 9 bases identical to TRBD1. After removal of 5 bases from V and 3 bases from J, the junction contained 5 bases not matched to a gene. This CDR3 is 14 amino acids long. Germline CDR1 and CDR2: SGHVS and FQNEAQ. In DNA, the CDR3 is TGTGCCAGCAGCCTCACAGGGGGCAACTACGAGCAGTACTTC. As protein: CASSLTGGNYEQYF.

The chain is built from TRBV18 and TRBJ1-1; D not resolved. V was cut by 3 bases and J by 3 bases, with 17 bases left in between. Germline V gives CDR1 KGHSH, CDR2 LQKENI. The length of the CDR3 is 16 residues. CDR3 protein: CASSPAAGLWDTEAFF. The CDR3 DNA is TGTGCCAGCTCACCCGCGGCAGGCCTATGGGACACTGAAGCTTTCTTT. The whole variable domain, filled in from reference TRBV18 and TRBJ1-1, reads NAGVMQNPRHLVRRRGQEARLRCSPMKGHSHVYWYRQLPEEGLKFMVYLQKENIIDESGMPKERFSAEFPKEGPSILRIQQVVRGDSAAYFCASSPAAGLWDTEAFFGQGTRLTVV.

CDR3: CASSPGTGGRGGYGYTF. DNA for the CDR3: TGTGCCAGCAGTCCCGGGACAGGGGGCCGCGGGGGCTATGGCTACACCTTC. The V and J genes are TRBV6-6 and TRBJ1-2; 12 bases are shared with TRBD1. Germline-derived CDR1 and CDR2 are MNHNY and SVGAGI (reference sequence). V shed 5 bases, J shed 4 bases, and the junction held 11 bases outside the gene matches. The CDR3 is 17 residues long.